This TCR beta chain was identified during a study of blood T cell repertoires in COVID-19. Study background: Samples of COVID-19 (acute and convalescent) were obtained from the United States, Italy and Spain.

This clone was counted only a few times. Germline V CDR1 and CDR2: SGHAT, FQNNGV. The CDR3 extends over 12 amino acids. V was pared by 0 bases and J by 12 bases, with 2 bases of the junction left unmatched. In the authors' methods: Amplification of reference gene primers provided the estimated nucleated cell counts. The protocol was immunoSEQ multiplex PCR, while the TCRdb copy is restricted to in-frame clones and leaves out a portion. V, J and clone size reflect that table, while D and trimming were determined from the DNA. In the table there are approximately 180,000 clones, 89% of which are singletons. Ages ranged from about 18 to 89 years, with residence in about 23 US areas.

This TCR was sampled from a woman aged 40 to 55 with acute COVID-19. The chain links TRBV11-2 to TRBJ2-1, with TRBD1 matching 7 bases. The sample consisted of PBMCs or T cells enriched from blood (not recorded which). CDR3 sequence reads: CASSLEGQSQFF. The CDR3 coding sequence is TGTGCCAGCAGCTTAGAGGGACAGTCGCAGTTCTTC.